The text below deals with one T cell receptor (beta chain). This sample was taken from a study of shared clonotypes between healthy human individuals. CDR3 length equals 14 residues. V was pared by 2 bases and J by 3 bases, with 11 bases between. CDR1 is MNHNS and CDR2 is SASEGT in the germline V gene. Using immunoSEQ multiplex PCR, the repertoire was profiled, and TCRdb retains in-frame clones only, with some absent. The table records some 2,000,000 clones, 90% to 97% of them present only once. This sequence joins TRBV6-1 and TRBJ2-7; D gene ambiguous. The TCR comes from a man between 18 and 29 years old in good health. The specimen was naive CD4+ T cells sorted from blood. The subset was: CD45RA+ positively selected. CDR3 sequence: CASSERSQSYEQYF. DNA of the CDR3: TGTGCCAGCAGTGAAAGGTCCCAGAGCTACGAGCAGTACTTC.